The 7 T cell receptor beta chains reported below all come from one sample, sequenced in a study of control samples from healthy donors and cancer patients. Data came from immunoSEQ multiplex PCR; TCRdb stores just in-frame clones and leaves some out. The top ten clones hold 20% to 25% of a sample with 75,000 to 90,000 clones, 86% of them seen once. The sample was blood. The receptors stem from a man younger than 45 in good health.

The genes are TRBV5-1 and TRBJ2-1; 12 bases map to TRBD2. CDR1 SGHRS and CDR2 YFSETQ come from the germline V gene. J was trimmed by 0 bases and V by 4 bases; bases with no gene match: 5. This CDR3 has 17 amino acids. CDR3 in amino acids: CASSPSSGGASYNEQFF. In DNA form, the CDR3 reads TGCGCCAGCAGCCCGTCTAGCGGGGGGGCCTCCTACAATGAGCAGTTCTTC.

The chain recombines TRBV11-3 with TRBJ2-6; TRBD1 or TRBD2 may be the D gene (5 bases each). CDR1 SGHNT and CDR2 YENEEA come from the germline V gene. There are 17 residues in the CDR3. Trimming left V 3 bases short and J 0 bases short, with 12 bases between. The CDR3 is CASSFRRDASGANVLTF. The CDR3 DNA reads TGTGCCAGCAGCTTCCGCCGGGACGCCTCTGGGGCCAACGTCCTGACTTTC.

The rearrangement links TRBV5-6 to TRBJ2-7; 8 bases are a match to TRBD2. Trimming at V came to 0 bases and at J to 6 bases, leaving 8 bases not matched to a gene. From germline, CDR1 is SGHDT and CDR2 YYEEEE. This CDR3 contains 15 residues. CDR3 loop: CASSLGLARIGEQYF. In DNA form, the CDR3 reads TGTGCCAGCAGCTTGGGACTAGCGAGAATAGGCGAGCAGTACTTC.

This chain connects TRBV3-1 (or the pseudogene TRBV3-2) to TRBJ2-2, with 14 bases identical to TRBD2. CDR1 is LGHDT, CDR2 YNNKEL, per germline (reference sequence). This CDR3 is built from 17 residues. V lost 6 bases and J lost 2; bases outside the gene matches: 5. CDR3 amino acids: CASRQTSGGGNTGELFF. In DNA, the CDR3 is TGTGCCAGCAGACAGACTAGCGGGGGGGGTAACACCGGGGAGCTGTTTTTT.

The V gene is TRBV6-5, the J gene TRBJ1-3, with no clear D. V gave up 6 bases and J gave up 0 bases, with 12 bases separating them. The germline V gene has CDR1 MNHEY and CDR2 SVGAGI. There are 15 residues in the CDR3. The CDR3 loop reads CASSLGPRSGNTIYF. The CDR3 DNA is TGTGCCAGCAGCCTCGGACCGCGCTCTGGAAACACCATATATTTT.

This chain's CDR3 is CASTRGGNSPLHF. The DNA for the CDR3 is TGCGCCAGCACTCGGGGGGGTAATTCACCCCTCCACTTT. This chain connects TRBV5-1 to TRBJ1-6; D is perhaps TRBD1 (5 bases). Deletions cut 6 bases from V and 6 bases from J, with 10 bases between. This CDR3 comprises 13 residues. Germline V gives CDR1 SGHRS, CDR2 YFSETQ. Complete variable domain (other parts from reference TRBV5-1 and TRBJ1-6): KAGVTQTPRYLIKTRGQQVTLSCSPISGHRSVSWYQQTPGQGLQFLFEYFSETQRNKGNFPGRFSGRQFSNSRSEMNVSTLELGDSALYLCASTRGGNSPLHFGNGTRLTVT.

This chain links TRBV5-1 with TRBJ2-7; D might be TRBD1 (5 bases). Germline CDR1 reads SGHRS; CDR2 reads YFSETQ. Trimming pared 0 bases from V and 4 bases from J, leaving 11 bases between. CDR3 length: 14 amino acids. The chain's CDR3 is CASSLDSGPYEQYF. The CDR3 bases are TGCGCCAGCAGCTTGGATTCAGGGCCGTACGAGCAGTACTTC.